The clone carrying this T cell receptor (beta chain) showed up just a few times. Its antigen is not known. UMIs and a universal primer site were added when TCR cDNA was made by 5'RACE template switching. MiXCR, applied by TCRdb to the 5' RACE reads, yields one record per CDR3 protein. Of hundreds of thousands of distinct CDR3 sequences listed, about 13% are singletons. This specimen belongs to a study of T cells after yellow fever vaccination. General study results and limits: Compared with primary, the secondary response was weaker and peaked at day 5, not 15. Most clones from primary vaccination were detected again post-booster (roughly 95% CD4, 88% CD8). Just a small share of clonotypes turned up in the CD4 compartment as well as the CD8 compartment.

Germline CDR1 and CDR2: DFQATT and SNEGSKA (reference sequence). This CDR3 is 12 amino acids long. This sequence joins TRBV20-1 and TRBJ1-1, with TRBD1 matching over 8 bases. The sample consisted of PBMCs, taken on the day of the yellow fever booster vaccination. The TCR sequence derives from a young man who received the YFV17D yellow fever vaccine. CDR3 nucleotides: TGCAGCAAACAGGGGGGGAACACTGAAGCTTTCTTT. It yields the protein CSKQGGNTEAFF.